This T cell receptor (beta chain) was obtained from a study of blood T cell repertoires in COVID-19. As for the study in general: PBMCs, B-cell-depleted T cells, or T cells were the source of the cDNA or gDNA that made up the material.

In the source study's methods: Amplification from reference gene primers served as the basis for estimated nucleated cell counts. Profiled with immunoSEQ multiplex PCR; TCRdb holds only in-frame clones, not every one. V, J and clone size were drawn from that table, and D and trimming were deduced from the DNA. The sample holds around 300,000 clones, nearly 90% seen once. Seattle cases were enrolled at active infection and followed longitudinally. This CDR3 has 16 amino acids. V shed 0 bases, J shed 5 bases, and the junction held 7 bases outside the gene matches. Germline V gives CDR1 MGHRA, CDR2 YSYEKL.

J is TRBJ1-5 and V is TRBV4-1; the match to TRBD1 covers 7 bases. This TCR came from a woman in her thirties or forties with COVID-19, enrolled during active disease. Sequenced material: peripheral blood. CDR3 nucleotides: TGCGCCAGCAGCCAAGAGCCGGGACAGTCCCATCAGCCCCAGCATTTT. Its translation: CASSQEPGQSHQPQHF.